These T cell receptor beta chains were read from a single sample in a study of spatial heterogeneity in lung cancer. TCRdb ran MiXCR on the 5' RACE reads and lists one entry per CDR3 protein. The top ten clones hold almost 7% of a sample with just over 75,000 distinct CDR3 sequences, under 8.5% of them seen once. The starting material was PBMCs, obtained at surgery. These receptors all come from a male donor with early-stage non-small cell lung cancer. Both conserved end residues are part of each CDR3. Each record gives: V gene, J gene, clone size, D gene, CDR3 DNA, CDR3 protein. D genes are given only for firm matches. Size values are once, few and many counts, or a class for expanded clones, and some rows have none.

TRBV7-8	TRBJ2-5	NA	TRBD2	TGTGCCAGCAGCTTAGCCGGGACTAGCGGGAGTAGGGAGACCCAGTACTTC	CASSLAGTSGSRETQYF
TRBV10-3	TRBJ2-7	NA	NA	TGTGCCATCAGTGAGCTATACGAGCAGTACTTC	CAISELYEQYF
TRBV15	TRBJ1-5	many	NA	TGTGCCACCAGCAGAGACAGGACTTATCAGCCCCAGCATTTT	CATSRDRTYQPQHF
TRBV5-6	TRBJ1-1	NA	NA	TGTGCCAGCAGCTTGTCACCTATAGCCGGGACTGAAGCTTTCTTT	CASSLSPIAGTEAFF
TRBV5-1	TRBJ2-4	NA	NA	TGCGCCAGCAGCTTCGGACAGGGAGGGATCGGCATTCAGTACTTC	CASSFGQGGIGIQYF
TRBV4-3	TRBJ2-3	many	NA	TGCGCCAGCAGCCAAGGGGGACGAGGAGACGGGTCCCGGGCAGATACGCAGTATTTT	CASSQGGRGDGSRADTQYF
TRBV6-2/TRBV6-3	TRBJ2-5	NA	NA	TGTGCCAGCAGTTTAGGAGGAGGGCTATCGGAGACCCAGTACTTC	CASSLGGGLSETQYF
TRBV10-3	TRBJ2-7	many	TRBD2	TGTGCCATCAGACTCCCCGGGGGGGTTTCCGAGCAGTACTTC	CAIRLPGGVSEQYF
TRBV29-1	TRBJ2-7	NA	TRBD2	TGCAGCGCAGGTGTACTAGCGGACGAGCAGTACTTC	CSAGVLADEQYF
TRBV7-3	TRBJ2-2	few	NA	TGTGCCAGCACCCTAGGTGCGAACACCGGGGAGCTGTTTTTT	CASTLGANTGELFF
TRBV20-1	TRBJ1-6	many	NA	TGCAGTGCTAGAGATCGTGGTAATTCACCCCTCCACTTT	CSARDRGNSPLHF
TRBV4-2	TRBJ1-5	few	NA	TGTGCCAGCAGCCAGACGGACGGGGGCCTCTATAGCAATCAGCCCCAGCATTTT	CASSQTDGGLYSNQPQHF
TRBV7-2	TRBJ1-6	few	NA	TGTGCCAGCAGCTTTAGGGCAGGGAGTTCACCCCTCCACTTT	CASSFRAGSSPLHF
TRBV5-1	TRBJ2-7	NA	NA	TGCGCCAGCAGCTTGGTGGGGCCCGGGCCCTACGAGCAGTACTTC	CASSLVGPGPYEQYF
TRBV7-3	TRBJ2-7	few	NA	TGTGCCAGCAGCTTCGTGGCTACAGGGATAGACGAGCAGTACTTC	CASSFVATGIDEQYF
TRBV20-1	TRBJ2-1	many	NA	TGCAGTGCTACCGGGTCCTCCTACAATGAGCAGTTCTTC	CSATGSSYNEQFF
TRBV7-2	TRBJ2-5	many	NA	TGTGCCAGCAGCTTAACCCCAGAAAGGCAAGAGACCCAGTACTTC	CASSLTPERQETQYF
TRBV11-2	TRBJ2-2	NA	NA	TGTGCCAGCAGCCAGGGACTGTCGTTAGGGGAGCTGTTTTTT	CASSQGLSLGELFF
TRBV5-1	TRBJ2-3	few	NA	TGCGCCAGCAGCTCACAAGACCCTAGCACAGATACGCAGTATTTT	CASSSQDPSTDTQYF
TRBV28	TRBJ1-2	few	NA	TGTGCCAGCAGTTTCGGGGGGAAAGCCTATGGCTACACCTTC	CASSFGGKAYGYTF